Included here is one TCR beta chain sequence, with context. What it binds is unknown. This sample was taken from a study of regulatory T cells in long-lasting Graves disease. Study outcomes and limitations: New patients shared 966 public clonotypes, fewer than the roughly 3,000 shared by persistent patients.

Germline CDR1 reads DFQATT; CDR2 reads SNEGSKA (reference sequence). The CDR3 runs 13 residues. Trimming cost V 3 bases and J 1 base, with 6 bases left between them. To make TCR beta libraries, researchers used iRepertoire HTBI primers and Arm-PCR of CDR3 regions. Using its own MiXCR run on the multiplex PCR reads, TCRdb lists one record per CDR3 protein. In the table there are hundreds of thousands of distinct CDR3 sequences, about a fifth of which are singletons. The time point here: persistent/refractory GD, antithyroid drugs over 5 years with positive TRAb. PBMC-derived RNA was used for the TCR library. As collected, the peripheral blood samples measured 7.5 to 9 milliliters each and went into EDTA tubes.

The clonotype originates from a female donor with Graves disease. This sequence joins TRBV20-1 and TRBJ2-2; D perhaps matches TRBD2 (5 bases). The sample here was peripheral blood mononuclear cells (PBMCs), taken when the disease was refractory, from a patient treated with antithyroid drugs. Here the CDR3 reads CSARRENTGELFF. The CDR3, as DNA: TGCAGTGCTAGGAGGGAGAACACCGGGGAGCTGTTTTTT.